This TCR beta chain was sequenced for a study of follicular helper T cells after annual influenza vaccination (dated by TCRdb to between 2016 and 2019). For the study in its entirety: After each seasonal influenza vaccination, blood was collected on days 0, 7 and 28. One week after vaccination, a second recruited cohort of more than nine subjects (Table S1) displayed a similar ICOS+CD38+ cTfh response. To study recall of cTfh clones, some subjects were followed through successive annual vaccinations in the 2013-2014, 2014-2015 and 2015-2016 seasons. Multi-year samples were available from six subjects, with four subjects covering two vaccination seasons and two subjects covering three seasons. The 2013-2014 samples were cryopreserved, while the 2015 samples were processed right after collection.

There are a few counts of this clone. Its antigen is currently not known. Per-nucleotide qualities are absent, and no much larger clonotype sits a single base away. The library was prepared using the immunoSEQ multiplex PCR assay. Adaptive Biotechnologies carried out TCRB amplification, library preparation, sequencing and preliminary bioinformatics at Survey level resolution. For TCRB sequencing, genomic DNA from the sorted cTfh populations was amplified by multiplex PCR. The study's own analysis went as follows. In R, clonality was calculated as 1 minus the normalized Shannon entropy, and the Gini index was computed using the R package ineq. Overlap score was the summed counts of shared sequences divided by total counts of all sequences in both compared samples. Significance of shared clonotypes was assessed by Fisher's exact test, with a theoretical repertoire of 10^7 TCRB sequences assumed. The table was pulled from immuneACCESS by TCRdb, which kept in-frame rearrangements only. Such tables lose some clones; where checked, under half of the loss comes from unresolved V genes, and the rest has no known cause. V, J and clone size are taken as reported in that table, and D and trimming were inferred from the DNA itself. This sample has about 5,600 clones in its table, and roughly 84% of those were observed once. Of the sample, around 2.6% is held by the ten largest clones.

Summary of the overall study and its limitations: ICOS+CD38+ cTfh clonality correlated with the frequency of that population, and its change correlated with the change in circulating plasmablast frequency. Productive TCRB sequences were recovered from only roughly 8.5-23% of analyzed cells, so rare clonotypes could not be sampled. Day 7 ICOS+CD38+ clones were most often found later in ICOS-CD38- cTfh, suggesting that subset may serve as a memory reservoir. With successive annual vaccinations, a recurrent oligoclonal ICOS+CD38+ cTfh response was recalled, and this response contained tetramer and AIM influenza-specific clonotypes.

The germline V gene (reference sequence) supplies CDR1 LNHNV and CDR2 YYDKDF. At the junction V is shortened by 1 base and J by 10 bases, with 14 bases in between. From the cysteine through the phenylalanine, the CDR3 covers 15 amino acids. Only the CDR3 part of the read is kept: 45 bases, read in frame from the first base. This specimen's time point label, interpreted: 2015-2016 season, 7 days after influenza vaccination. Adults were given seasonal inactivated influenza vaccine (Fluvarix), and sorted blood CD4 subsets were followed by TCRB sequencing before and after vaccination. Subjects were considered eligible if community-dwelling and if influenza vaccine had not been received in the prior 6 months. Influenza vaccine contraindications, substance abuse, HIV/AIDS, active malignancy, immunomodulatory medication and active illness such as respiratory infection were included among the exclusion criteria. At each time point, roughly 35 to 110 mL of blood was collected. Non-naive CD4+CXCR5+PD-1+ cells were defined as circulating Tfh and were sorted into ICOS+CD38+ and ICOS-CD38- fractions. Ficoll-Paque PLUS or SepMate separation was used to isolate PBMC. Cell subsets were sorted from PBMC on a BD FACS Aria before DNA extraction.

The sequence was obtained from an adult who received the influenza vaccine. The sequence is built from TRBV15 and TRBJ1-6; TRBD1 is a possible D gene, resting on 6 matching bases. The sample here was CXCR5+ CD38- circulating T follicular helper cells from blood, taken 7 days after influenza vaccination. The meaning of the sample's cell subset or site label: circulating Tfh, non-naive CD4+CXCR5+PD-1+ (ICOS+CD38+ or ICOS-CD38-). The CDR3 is CATSRGAGVDSPLHF. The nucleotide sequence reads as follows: TGTGCCACCAGCAGAGGGGCAGGGGTAGACTCACCCCTCCACTTT.